Below, one TCR beta chain is given with its context. This clonotype was observed at least ten times. Its antigen specificity is not known. Base qualities are not provided; no much larger clone lies one nucleotide away. The CDR3 covers 17 residues, taking in both the cysteine and the phenylalanine. The CDR3 DNA has 51 bases and is translated from base 1. V is clipped by 3 bases and J by 2 bases, and the sequence between their germline boundaries is 17 bases long. The CDR1 and CDR2 encoded by the germline V gene are KGHSH and LQKENI. The data stem from a study of read filtering for tumor transcriptome and immune sequencing (dated by TCRdb to about 2020). Looking at the study overall: The cohort had around 16 male and approximately 15 female patients with a mean age of roughly 70 years, ranging from roughly 40 to 90. Per sample, about 3.5 to 11 million TCR-region mapped reads were obtained with IR-seq, compared with only about 80 to 1273 with RNA-seq. After DNase treatment, whole-transcriptome libraries were prepared with the TruSeq RNA Access Library Prep Kit. One of the main goals was to work out a read-filtering strategy for immune repertoire data, in particular whether clonotypes backed by only a single read should be removed. Under revised international staging, about 8 patients fell into R-ISS I, approximately 15 into R-ISS II and about 7 into R-ISS III. The study compared TCR repertoires from targeted immune repertoire sequencing and bulk whole-transcriptome sequencing run on the same bone marrow samples.

Starting from 400 ng RNA, TCR libraries were constructed with the Immunoverse kit using molecular barcoded adaptors that cover the alpha/delta and beta/gamma chains. The same RNA used for transcriptome sequencing was used for TCR library preparation. An Illumina HiSeq 4000 with 2 x 150 cycles was used to sequence the TCR libraries. From the authors' description of their analysis: MiXCR aligned TCR reads to human V, D, J and C references and assembled the aligned reads into CDR3 clonotypes, with quality filtering and error correction included. The tcR package in R was used to analyze clonotype counts and gene usage diversity. For inspection of raw mapping reads, RNA-seq reads were mapped by STAR aligner version 2.5.3a onto GRCh37 of the human genome. To test how sequencing depth affects detected clonotypes, IR-seq fastq files were randomly downsampled with Seqtk 1.3. The raw public reads went through TCRdb reprocessing: fastp at Q25, MiXCR clone calling, in-frame beta chains kept. Records with the same CDR3 protein are collapsed into one entry carrying the most frequent genes and DNA. These V and J calls originate from TCRdb's pipeline instead of the authors' own analysis. The sample table records roughly 27,000 distinct CDR3 sequences; approximately 15% of these occur just once. Around 43% of the sample is held by the ten biggest clonotypes.

Every patient had bone marrow sampled at the time of active disease. Isolation of bone marrow mononuclear cells was performed by Ficoll-Hypaque density gradient centrifugation. Myeloma plasma cells were removed and CD138-negative cells were collected by negative selection after labeling with CD138 magnetic microbeads on a MACS separator. The purity of the isolated cells was checked by flow cytometry with CD138 antibodies on an Attune NxT. TRIzol reagent was used to extract total RNA, which was then quantified with a NanoDrop spectrophotometer. Paired RNA-seq and IR-seq were performed on each patient's CD138-negative bone marrow sample. Overall study results and their limits: The sorted CD138-negative fraction was composed of a mixed bone marrow immune population rather than of purified T cells. IR-seq captured clonotypes at much higher depth and more reliably than RNA-seq, and smaller IR-seq throughput sufficed to identify most shared clonotypes. Removing single-read clonotypes increased the correlation between IR-seq and RNA-seq shared clonotype proportions. Single-read clonotypes made up 80% to 90% of clonotypes but only about 4% of total reads in IR-seq, compared with 65% to 75% of clonotypes and approximately 45% of reads in RNA-seq.

This receptor was obtained from a donor aged 40 or older with multiple myeloma. Sequencing used a population of CD138-negative cells sorted from bone marrow. The cell subset or site label on this specimen signifies: bone marrow mononuclear cells depleted of CD138+ plasma/myeloma cells by negative magnetic selection. Recombination linked TRBV18 to TRBJ1-5; the D gene cannot be named for sure. CDR3 region: CASSPDGPLMGNQPQHF. The sequence in DNA is TGTGCCAGCTCACCGGACGGACCTTTAATGGGCAATCAGCCCCAGCATTTT.